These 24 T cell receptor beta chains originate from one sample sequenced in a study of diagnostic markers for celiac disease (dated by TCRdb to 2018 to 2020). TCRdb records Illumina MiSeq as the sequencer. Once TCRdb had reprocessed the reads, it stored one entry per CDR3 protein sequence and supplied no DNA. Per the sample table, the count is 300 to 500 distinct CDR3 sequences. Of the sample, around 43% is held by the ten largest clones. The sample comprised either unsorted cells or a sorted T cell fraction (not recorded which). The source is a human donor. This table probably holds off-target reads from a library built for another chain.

The CDR3 reads CSARDSSGVFDEQFF. The chain couples TRBV20-1 to TRBJ2-1. CDR3 length: 15 amino acids. Germline V gives CDR1 DFQATT, CDR2 SNEGSKA (reference sequence).

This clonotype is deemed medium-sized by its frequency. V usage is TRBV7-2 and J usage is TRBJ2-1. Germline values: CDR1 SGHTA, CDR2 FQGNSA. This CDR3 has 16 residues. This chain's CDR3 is CASSFAAGGSYNEQFF.

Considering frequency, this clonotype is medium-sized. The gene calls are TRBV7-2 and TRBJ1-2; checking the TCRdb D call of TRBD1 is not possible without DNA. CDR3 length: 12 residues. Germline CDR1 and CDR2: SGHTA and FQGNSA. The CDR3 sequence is CASSPERQGYTF.

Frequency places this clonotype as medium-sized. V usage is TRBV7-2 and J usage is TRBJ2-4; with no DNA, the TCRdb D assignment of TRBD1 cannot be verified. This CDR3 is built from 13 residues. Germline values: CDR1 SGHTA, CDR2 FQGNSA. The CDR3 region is CASRQGAEDIQYF.

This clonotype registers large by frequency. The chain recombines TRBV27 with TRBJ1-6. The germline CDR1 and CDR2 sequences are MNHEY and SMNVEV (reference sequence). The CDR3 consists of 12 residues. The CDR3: CASSPINSPLHF.

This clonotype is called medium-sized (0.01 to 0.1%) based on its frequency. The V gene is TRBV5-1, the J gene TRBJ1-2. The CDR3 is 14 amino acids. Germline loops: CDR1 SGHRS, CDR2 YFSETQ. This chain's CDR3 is CASSLMDGTYGYTF.

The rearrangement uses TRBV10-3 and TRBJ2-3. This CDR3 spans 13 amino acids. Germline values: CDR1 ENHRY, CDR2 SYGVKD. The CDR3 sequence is CAIKSESTDTQYF.

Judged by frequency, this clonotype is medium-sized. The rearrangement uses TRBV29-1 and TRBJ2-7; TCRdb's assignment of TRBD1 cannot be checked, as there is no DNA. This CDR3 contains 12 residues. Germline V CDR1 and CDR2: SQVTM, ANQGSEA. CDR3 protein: CSALRDGYEQYF.

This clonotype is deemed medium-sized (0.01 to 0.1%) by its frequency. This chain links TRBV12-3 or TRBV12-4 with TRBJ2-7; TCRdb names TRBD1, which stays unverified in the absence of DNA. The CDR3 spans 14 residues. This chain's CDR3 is CASRVAGRLYEQYF.

The CDR3 here is CASCGVHTGELFF. The chain uses TRBV19 and TRBJ2-2. Germline loops: CDR1 LNHDA, CDR2 SQIVND (reference sequence). This CDR3 has 13 residues. Together with reference TRBV19 and TRBJ2-2, the CDR3 gives the full variable domain: DGGITQSPKYLFRKEGQNVTLSCEQNLNHDAMYWYRQDPGQGLRLIYYSQIVNDFQKGDIAEGYSVSREKKESFPLTVTSAQKNPTAFYLCASCGVHTGELFFGEGSRLTVL.

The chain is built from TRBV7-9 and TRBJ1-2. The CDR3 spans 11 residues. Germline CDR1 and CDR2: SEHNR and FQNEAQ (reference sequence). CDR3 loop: CASSSGSGYTF.

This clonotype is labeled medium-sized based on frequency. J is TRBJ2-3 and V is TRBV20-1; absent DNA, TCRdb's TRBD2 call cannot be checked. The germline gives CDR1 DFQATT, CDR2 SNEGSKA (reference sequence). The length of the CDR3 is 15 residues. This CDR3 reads CSAQDGRAPGDTQYF.

The CDR3 loop reads CASSPATPGQGQETQYF. The V call is TRBV5-1, the J call TRBJ2-5; the D call of TRBD1 rests on TCRdb alone, since no DNA is present to check it. Per the germline V gene, CDR1 is SGHRS and CDR2 is YFSETQ. This CDR3 comprises 17 residues.

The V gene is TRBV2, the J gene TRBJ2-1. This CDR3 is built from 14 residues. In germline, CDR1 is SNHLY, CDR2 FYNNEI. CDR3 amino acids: CASSETGDNNEQFF.

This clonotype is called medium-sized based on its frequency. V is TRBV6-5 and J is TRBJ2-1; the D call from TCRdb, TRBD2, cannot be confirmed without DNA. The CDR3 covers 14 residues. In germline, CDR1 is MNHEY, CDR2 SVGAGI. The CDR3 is CASSPLAGEDEQFF.

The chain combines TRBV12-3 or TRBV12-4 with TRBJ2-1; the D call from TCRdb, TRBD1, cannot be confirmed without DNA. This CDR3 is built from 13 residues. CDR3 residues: CAYRDHSFNEQFF.

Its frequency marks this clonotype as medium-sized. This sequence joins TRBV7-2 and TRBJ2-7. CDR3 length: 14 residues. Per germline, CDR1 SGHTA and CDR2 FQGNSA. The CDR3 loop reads CASSSRVSSYEQYF.

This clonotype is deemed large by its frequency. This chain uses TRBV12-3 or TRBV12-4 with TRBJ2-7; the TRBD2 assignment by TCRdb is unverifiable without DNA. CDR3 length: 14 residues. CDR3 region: CASSFGGSVDEQYF.

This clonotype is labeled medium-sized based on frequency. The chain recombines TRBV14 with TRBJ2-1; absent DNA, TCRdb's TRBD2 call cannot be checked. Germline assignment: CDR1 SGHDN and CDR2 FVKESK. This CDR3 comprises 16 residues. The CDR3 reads CASSRHSGSTYNEQFF.

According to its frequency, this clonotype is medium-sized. The CDR3 loop is CASSFHTDTQYF. The V call is TRBV7-2, the J call TRBJ2-3. CDR1 and CDR2 (germline): SGHTA, FQGNSA. CDR3 length: 12 amino acids. Variable domain in full (rest from reference TRBV7-2 and TRBJ2-3): GAGVSQSPSNKVTEKGKDVELRCDPISGHTALYWYRQSLGQGLEFLIYFQGNSAPDKSGLPSDRFSAERTGGSVSTLTIQRTQQEDSAVYLCASSFHTDTQYFGPGTRLTVL.

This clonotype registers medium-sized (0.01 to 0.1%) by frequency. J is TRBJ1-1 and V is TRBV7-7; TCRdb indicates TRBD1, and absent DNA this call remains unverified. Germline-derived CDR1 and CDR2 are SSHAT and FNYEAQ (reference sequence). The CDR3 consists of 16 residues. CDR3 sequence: CASSAERDTPNTEAFF.

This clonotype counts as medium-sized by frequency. This chain's CDR3 is CASSLTGNRANYGYTF. The chain recombines TRBV7-9 with TRBJ1-2; the TRBD1 assignment by TCRdb is unverifiable without DNA. CDR3 size: 16 residues. Germline lookup yields CDR1 SEHNR and CDR2 FQNEAQ (reference sequence).

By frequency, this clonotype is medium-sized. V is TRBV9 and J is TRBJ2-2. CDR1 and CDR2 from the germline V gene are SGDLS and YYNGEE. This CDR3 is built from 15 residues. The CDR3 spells CASSVGAGSTGELFF. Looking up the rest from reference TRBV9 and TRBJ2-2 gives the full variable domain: DSGVTQTPKHLITATGQRVTLRCSPRSGDLSVYWYQQSLDQGLQFLIQYYNGEERAKGNILERFSAQQFPDLHSELNLSSLELGDSALYFCASSVGAGSTGELFFGEGSRLTVL.

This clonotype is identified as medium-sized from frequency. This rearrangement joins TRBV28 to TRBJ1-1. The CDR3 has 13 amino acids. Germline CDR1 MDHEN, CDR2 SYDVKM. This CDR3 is CASSLEPAPEAFF.